This TCR beta chain was retrieved from a study of cytomegalovirus exposure and HLA in healthy donors. Points from the study as a whole: Sequences of the TCR beta chain were said to predict the HLA-A and HLA-B alleles of most subjects accurately. One variant, a missense change in DCLRE1C, was linked in a later analysis to TCR beta V- and J-gene trimming.

The donors gave bone marrow, and they were healthy. With 60 Vbeta and 13 Jbeta primers, the PCR was carried out. Clones were sequenced by immunoSEQ multiplex PCR, and TCRdb holds only the in-frame ones, with some missing. This sample carries about 110,000 clones, about 73% of them seen once, and the ten largest clones take around 1.3%. Comments on this clone: What it binds is unknown.

Germline V gives CDR1 SGHRS, CDR2 YFSETQ. V lost 6 bases to trimming and J lost 8 bases, with 11 bases between them. CDR3 size: 11 residues. The source of this sequence is a woman aged 30 to 39 in good health and CMV-seronegative. This chain links TRBV5-1 with TRBJ1-1; D perhaps matches TRBD1 (6 bases). Sequencing was carried out using PBMCs. CDR3 residues: CASTRGQEAFF. The CDR3 DNA reads as TGCGCCAGCACCCGCGGACAGGAAGCTTTCTTT.